The clone carrying this T cell receptor (beta chain) was recorded a few times. The antigen remains unidentified. Measured with immunoSEQ multiplex PCR; TCRdb has only the in-frame clones, and not every one. The table shows about 69,000 clones, with 80% occurring only once. The CDR3 is 15 residues long. Germline V gene data show CDR1 as MNHEY and CDR2 as SVGAGI. V was cut by 5 bases and J by 2 bases, with 13 bases left in between. This sample stems from a study of T cell responses to AZD1222 COVID-19 vaccine. Study observations and caveats: Only a handful of AZD1222 recipients were seropositive at baseline. Mostly white British, mostly female donors; authors suggested clonal diversity may be underestimated.

The TCR was taken from an adult who received the AZD1222 COVID-19 vaccine. The V call is TRBV6-5, the J call TRBJ1-5; D call uncertain. The sequencing here drew on peripheral blood, taken 28 days after the second AZD1222 dose. The CDR3 spells CASSTRGLGNQPQHF. As DNA, the CDR3 is TGTGCCAGCAGTACCCGCGGTTTGGGCAATCAGCCCCAGCATTTT.